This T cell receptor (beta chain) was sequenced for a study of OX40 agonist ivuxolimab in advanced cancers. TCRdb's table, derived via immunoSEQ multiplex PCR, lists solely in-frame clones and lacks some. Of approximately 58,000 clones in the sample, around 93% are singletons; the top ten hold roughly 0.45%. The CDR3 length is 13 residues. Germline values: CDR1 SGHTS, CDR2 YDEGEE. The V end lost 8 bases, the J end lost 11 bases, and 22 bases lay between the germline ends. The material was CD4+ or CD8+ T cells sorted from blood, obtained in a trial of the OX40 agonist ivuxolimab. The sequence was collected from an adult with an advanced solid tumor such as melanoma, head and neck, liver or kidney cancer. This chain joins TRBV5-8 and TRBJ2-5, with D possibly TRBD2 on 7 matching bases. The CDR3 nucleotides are TGTGCCAGTAAGGGGGGAGGGCCCCTGGAGCAGTACTTC. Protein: CASKGGGPLEQYF.